This T cell receptor beta chain was identified during a study of CD8 T cells in Susac syndrome. V dropped 2 bases and J dropped 4; count of bases not matched to a gene: 6. This CDR3 comprises 16 residues. cDNA came from roughly 0.53 to 1 ug RNA primed by random hexamers. A multiplex approach, immunoSEQ multiplex PCR, amplified TCR beta CDR3 across 54 Vbeta and 13 Jbeta. TCRdb re-derived calls from the immunoSEQ multiplex PCR reads in MiXCR, one entry per CDR3 protein. The table has about 140,000 distinct CDR3 sequences, roughly 94% seen once. The genes are TRBV12-3 or TRBV12-4 and TRBJ2-2; 8 bases are a match to TRBD2. The receptor comes from a human donor with Susac syndrome. Sequencing used CD4+ T cells from PBMCs. CDR3 protein: CASSLRAGGTTGELFF. In nucleotides, the CDR3 is TGTGCCAGCAGTTTACGCGCGGGAGGAACCACCGGGGAGCTGTTTTTT.